These 28 T cell receptor beta chains were sequenced from one sample in a study of regulatory T cells in long-lasting Graves disease. Documented time point: persistent/refractory GD, antithyroid drugs over 5 years with positive TRAb. PBMC RNA served as the TCR library source. In building TCR beta libraries, iRepertoire HTBI primers were used together with Arm-PCR of CDR3 regions. MiXCR, run by TCRdb on the multiplex PCR reads, gives a single entry per CDR3 protein. The sample holds a few hundred thousand distinct CDR3 sequences, 23% seen once. Sequenced material: peripheral blood mononuclear cells (PBMCs), taken when the disease was refractory, from a patient treated with antithyroid drugs. All receptors derive from a female donor with Graves disease.

In its sample, this clonotype was seen a few times. The chain uses TRBV19 and TRBJ1-1; D is perhaps TRBD1 (6 bases). Germline CDR1 is LNHDA and CDR2 is SQIVND (reference sequence). This CDR3 has 13 amino acids. Trimming removed 7 bases from V and 5 bases from J, with 14 bases in between. CDR3 sequence: CASMNRASTEAFF. The CDR3 DNA is TGTGCCAGTATGAACAGGGCTAGTACTGAAGCTTTCTTT.

V and J are TRBV3-1 and TRBJ2-1; TRBD1 or TRBD2 may be the D gene (6 bases each). Germline V CDR1 and CDR2: LGHDT, YNNKEL (reference sequence). This CDR3 spans 15 amino acids. V lost 4 bases and J 5 bases, leaving 15 bases between the germline ends. The CDR3 reads CASSPRYRGDNEQFF. The CDR3 bases are TGTGCCAGCAGCCCTCGGTATAGGGGGGACAATGAGCAGTTCTTC.

In the case of this clonotype: A junction end diverges from the germline sequence, so it may reflect a read error. The chain employs TRBV27 and TRBJ2-2; 8 nucleotides agree with TRBD2. The CDR3 has 18 amino acids. CDR1 and CDR2 (germline): MNHEY, SMNVEV (reference sequence). The CDR3 DNA follows: TGTGCCGGCAGTAGATCCGGGACTAGAACATCCTACACCGGGGAGCTGTTTTTT. This gives the protein CAGSRSGTRTSYTGELFF.

J is TRBJ2-4 and V is TRBV7-3; tentatively, D is TRBD1 or TRBD2 (5 bases each). Trimming pared 4 bases from V and 0 bases from J, leaving 13 bases between. This CDR3 has 16 amino acids. Germline assignment: CDR1 SGHTA and CDR2 FQGTGA. The CDR3 is CASSSGPGRAKNIQYF. The DNA for the CDR3 is TGTGCCAGCAGCTCTGGGCCGGGACGAGCCAAAAACATTCAGTACTTC. Complete variable domain (other parts from reference TRBV7-3 and TRBJ2-4): GAGVSQTPSNKVTEKGKYVELRCDPISGHTALYWYRQSLGQGPEFLIYFQGTGAADDSGLPNDRFFAVRPEGSVSTLKIQRTERGDSAVYLCASSSGPGRAKNIQYFGAGTRLSVL.

This clonotype turned up a few times. The junction and the germline gene differ at one end; a read error may be behind it. CDR3 coding DNA: TGTGCCAACAGTGAAGCCTTTGGTTTCAATGAAAAACTGTTTTTT. It encodes CANSEAFGFNEKLFF. The V call is TRBV2, the J call TRBJ1-4; D gene ambiguous. The CDR3 spans 15 residues. Per the germline V gene, CDR1 is SNHLY and CDR2 is FYNNEI.

This clonotype was counted many times. The chain is built from TRBV2 and TRBJ1-2; no firm D call. Germline V gene lookup returns CDR1 SNHLY and CDR2 FYNNEI. The V and J ends lost 8 bases and 6 bases respectively, with 16 bases between them. The CDR3 spans 13 residues. The CDR3 here is CASRVVQSDGYTF. The CDR3 DNA is TGTGCCAGCCGAGTTGTTCAGTCGGATGGCTACACCTTC.

This clonotype came up many times. The CDR3 nucleotides read TGTGCCAGCGGAGGTAGGGAGGTGAACACTGAAGCTTTCTTT. Amino acids: CASGGREVNTEAFF. V usage is TRBV6-1 and J usage is TRBJ1-1; D is unclear. V was pared by 8 bases and J by 0 bases, with 13 bases between. The germline gives CDR1 MNHNS, CDR2 SASEGT. This CDR3 is built from 14 residues.

This sequence joins TRBV16 and TRBJ1-6; weak D call: TRBD1 (5 bases). CDR3 length: 14 amino acids. Germline lookup yields CDR1 KGHSY and CDR2 FQNENV. Trimming pared 4 bases from V and 3 bases from J, leaving 7 bases between. Here the CDR3 DNA reads TGTGCCAGCAGCCCGGACAACTATAATTCACCCCTCCACTTT. Amino acid sequence: CASSPDNYNSPLHF.

This clonotype was seen a few times. V usage is TRBV6-1 and J usage is TRBJ1-1, with a possible D match to TRBD1 (5 bases). The CDR3 runs 12 residues. Germline CDR1 is MNHNS and CDR2 is SASEGT. Trimming removed 4 bases at V and 8 bases at J, with 11 bases between. The CDR3 loop reads CASSGGQGEAFF. DNA of the CDR3: TGTGCCAGCAGTGGGGGTCAGGGAGAAGCTTTCTTT.

The sample holds a few counts of this clonotype. The rearrangement joins TRBV7-2 to TRBJ2-2; D is undetermined. The CDR3 consists of 18 residues. Trimming took off 5 bases at V and 1 base at J, with 20 bases between the two ends. Germline values: CDR1 SGHTA, CDR2 FQGNSA. CDR3 amino acids: CASSASVLGRLNTGELFF. CDR3 sequence (DNA): TGTGCCAGCAGCGCCTCAGTCCTCGGCCGACTGAACACCGGGGAGCTGTTTTTT.

The chain has TRBV7-3 and TRBJ2-3, with 7 bases matching TRBD2. V was clipped by 3 bases and J by 4 bases; unmatched bases: 7. The germline V gene encodes CDR1 SGHTA and CDR2 FQGTGA. There are 15 residues in the CDR3. The CDR3 loop reads CASSLASGDADTQYF. In nucleotides, the CDR3 is TGTGCCAGCAGCTTGGCTAGCGGTGACGCAGATACGCAGTATTTT. Variable domain in full (rest from reference TRBV7-3 and TRBJ2-3): GAGVSQTPSNKVTEKGKYVELRCDPISGHTALYWYRQSLGQGPEFLIYFQGTGAADDSGLPNDRFFAVRPEGSVSTLKIQRTERGDSAVYLCASSLASGDADTQYFGPGTRLTVL.

The J gene is TRBJ2-5, the V gene TRBV4-1; 9 bases map to TRBD2. V gave up 0 bases and J gave up 0 bases; unmatched junction bases: 2. Germline assignment: CDR1 MGHRA and CDR2 YSYEKL. CDR3 length: 16 residues. CDR3 residues: CASSQETSGHQETQYF. CDR3 bases: TGCGCCAGCAGCCAAGAGACTAGCGGCCACCAAGAGACCCAGTACTTC.

Note on this clonotype: One end of the junction varies from germline; a read error may be responsible. The rearrangement uses TRBV7-7 and TRBJ1-4; D is possibly TRBD1 (5 bases). The CDR3 is made up of 18 amino acids. Germline V lookup: CDR1 SSHAT, CDR2 FNYEAQ (reference sequence). DNA for the CDR3: TGTGCTAGCAGCTTAACGCTGTTTGGGGCAGCAACTAATGAAAAACTGTTTTTT. Translating gives CASSLTLFGAATNEKLFF.

This clonotype was counted between two and nine times. V gene TRBV11-2 combines with J gene TRBJ2-3; D unresolved. This CDR3 spans 15 amino acids. Germline values: CDR1 SGHAT, CDR2 FQNNGV. The germline V and J ends were trimmed by 3 bases and 2 bases, with 12 bases remaining between them. The DNA of the CDR3 is TGTGCCAGCAGCTTTAGTTGGATGCCCACAGATACGCAGTATTTT. It codes for CASSFSWMPTDTQYF. The entire variable domain, with the rest obtained from reference TRBV11-2 and TRBJ2-3, is as follows: EAGVAQSPRYKIIEKRQSVAFWCNPISGHATLYWYQQILGQGPKLLIQFQNNGVVDDSQLPKDRFSAERLKGVDSTLKIQPAKLEDSAVYLCASSFSWMPTDTQYFGPGTRLTVL.

In its sample, this clonotype was seen many times. The chain couples TRBV6-1 to TRBJ1-5, with 8 bases lining up with TRBD1. V lost 6 bases, J lost 6 bases, and 7 bases stayed unmatched. The CDR3 totals 14 residues. Looked up from germline, CDR1 is MNHNS and CDR2 is SASEGT. CDR3 nucleotides: TGTGCCAGCAGAGGACAGGGCTTTTTTCAGCCCCAGCATTTT. Protein product: CASRGQGFFQPQHF.

Concerning this clonotype: No conserved phenylalanine or tryptophan ends this CDR3, so it is likely a read error. No DNA is shown, since the ends of the CDR3 on it are uncertain; the CDR3 is the one TCRdb lists. V gene TRBV18 combines with J gene TRBJ2-7. The CDR3 numbers 9 amino acids, ends counted. The germline CDR1 and CDR2 sequences are KGHSH and LQKENI. CDR3 loop: CASSLDGLL.

This clonotype was seen more than once but under ten times. The genes are TRBV30 and TRBJ2-7; D unclear. Germline values: CDR1 GTSNPN, CDR2 SVGIG (reference sequence). The CDR3 sequence is 12 residues long. Trimming removed 3 bases from V and 2 bases from J, with 8 bases in between. CDR3 sequence reads: CAWSPLAYEQYF. The CDR3 region has the DNA TGTGCCTGGAGCCCGTTGGCCTACGAGCAGTACTTC.

This clonotype was seen more than once but under ten times. The chain links TRBV19 to TRBJ2-3; TRBD2 agrees at 8 bases. V dropped 3 bases and J dropped 2; count of bases not matched to a gene: 1. This CDR3 is built from 14 residues. Germline CDR1 reads LNHDA; CDR2 reads SQIVND (reference sequence). The CDR3 sequence: CASSIGGDTDTQYF. In nucleotides, the CDR3 is TGTGCCAGTAGTATCGGGGGGGACACAGATACGCAGTATTTT.

This clonotype was seen only a few times. The V gene is TRBV5-6, the J gene TRBJ2-7; D call uncertain. The germline V gene encodes CDR1 SGHDT and CDR2 YYEEEE. Trimming pared 2 bases from V and 5 bases from J, leaving 8 bases between. The CDR3 sequence is 12 residues long. CDR3 residues: CASSFGLDEQYF. As DNA, the CDR3 is TGTGCCAGCAGCTTCGGCCTAGACGAGCAGTACTTC.

A few counts support this clonotype. This sequence joins TRBV7-9 and TRBJ1-5; 7 bases line up with TRBD1. J gave up 8 bases and V 0 bases, and 4 bases lay outside the gene matches. Germline CDR1 SEHNR, CDR2 FQNEAQ (reference sequence). This CDR3 contains 14 residues. The CDR3, as DNA: TGTGCCAGCAGCTTAGCAGGGGGCGAAGAGCCCCAGCATTTT. Translating it yields CASSLAGGEEPQHF.

This clonotype was seen at least ten times. This rearrangement joins TRBV3-1 to TRBJ1-4; a possible D gene is TRBD1 (5 bases). The V and J ends lost 5 bases and 3 bases respectively, with 13 bases between them. The CDR3 is 15 amino acids. Germline CDR1 is LGHDT and CDR2 is YNNKEL (reference sequence). The CDR3 region is CASSKWTRPNEKLFF. DNA for the CDR3: TGTGCCAGCAGCAAGTGGACAAGGCCTAATGAAAAACTGTTTTTT.

This clonotype was counted many times. This chain connects TRBV28 to TRBJ2-7; D is tentatively TRBD1 or TRBD2 (5 bases each). The germline V and J ends were trimmed by 5 bases and 3 bases, with 11 bases remaining between them. Germline lookup yields CDR1 MDHEN and CDR2 SYDVKM. CDR3 length equals 13 residues. For the CDR3, the DNA is TGTGCCAGCAGTGGGGGACGGTTCTACGAGCAGTACTTC. This encodes CASSGGRFYEQYF.

This clonotype was counted ten times or more. The chain recombines TRBV3-1 with TRBJ2-5; 11 nucleotides match TRBD2. Germline V gene sequence: CDR1 LGHDT, CDR2 YNNKEL (reference sequence). The length of the CDR3 is 17 residues. V dropped 4 bases and J dropped 2; count of bases not matched to a gene: 9. The chain's CDR3 is CASSRQRGLAAQETQYF. Here the CDR3 DNA reads TGTGCCAGCAGCCGCCAAAGGGGACTAGCGGCACAAGAGACCCAGTACTTC.

A note on this clonotype: The conserved phenylalanine or tryptophan normally closing the CDR3 is absent here, so this likely arose from a read error. The chain joins TRBV5-6 to TRBJ1-2; no reliable D call. This CDR3 contains 14 residues. CDR1 and CDR2 (germline): SGHDT, YYEEEE. The germline V and J ends were trimmed by 6 bases and 5 bases, with 17 bases remaining between them. CDR3 loop: CASKVLTREYGYTS. CDR3 coding DNA: TGTGCCAGCAAGGTTCTTACAAGGGAATATGGCTACACCTCC.

The chain combines TRBV20-1 with TRBJ2-3; D possibly corresponds to TRBD2 (5 bases). Germline V gene data show CDR1 as DFQATT and CDR2 as SNEGSKA (reference sequence). This CDR3 has 16 residues. V dropped 3 bases and J dropped 7 bases, with 23 bases sitting between them. CDR3 sequence: CSARFLGGVRGNTQYF. In DNA form, the CDR3 reads TGCAGTGCTAGGTTCTTGGGCGGAGTCCGGGGAAATACGCAGTATTTT.

The sample holds a few counts of this clonotype. Compared with germline, one end of the junction differs, possibly owing to a read error. The chain carries TRBV10-3 and TRBJ2-5; TRBD2 might be the D (5 bases). The CDR3 extends over 16 amino acids. Germline V gene data show CDR1 as ENHRY and CDR2 as SYGVKD. The CDR3 DNA follows: TGTGCCATCAGTGAAAAGGTGGAGACTACCAAAGAGATCCAGTACTTC. The encoded protein is CAISEKVETTKEIQYF.

The chain uses TRBV20-1 and TRBJ1-1, with TRBD1 identical over 7 bases. The V gene end was trimmed by 4 bases and the J gene end by 3 bases; junction bases not matched to a gene: 8. Per germline, CDR1 DFQATT and CDR2 SNEGSKA (reference sequence). This CDR3 comprises 14 residues. This chain's CDR3 is CSATDRQGDTEAFF. In nucleotides, the CDR3 is TGCAGTGCTACCGACAGGCAGGGGGACACTGAAGCTTTCTTT.

In its sample, this clonotype was seen many times. The chain joins TRBV3-1 to TRBJ1-5; TRBD1 might be the D (5 bases). The CDR3 has 14 residues. V lost 1 base, J lost 3 bases, and 7 bases lay in between. Germline assignment: CDR1 LGHDT and CDR2 YNNKEL (reference sequence). The CDR3: CASSQAGVNQPQHF. The CDR3 DNA reads as TGTGCCAGCAGCCAAGCGGGGGTCAATCAGCCCCAGCATTTT.